These 3 T cell receptor beta chains originate from one sample sequenced in a study of CD8 T cells in Susac syndrome (dated by TCRdb to the late 2010s). The method behind the library was the immunoSEQ multiplex PCR assay. RNA was extracted using the RNeasy kit, and about 0.45 to 1 microgram was reverse transcribed with random hexamers. TCRdb trimmed public reads at Q25 via fastp, called clones via MiXCR and kept in-frame beta chains. Rows with a matching CDR3 protein are joined into one entry that keeps the most common DNA and genes. The sample records approximately 100,000 distinct CDR3 sequences, 94% of which are singletons. The ten largest make up about 0.42% of the sample. The sample comprised CD8+ T cells from PBMCs. These receptors were taken from a human donor with Susac syndrome.

The chain employs TRBV9 and TRBJ2-1; D is possibly TRBD2 (5 bases). CDR1 and CDR2 (germline): SGDLS, YYNGEE. The CDR3 is 14 amino acids. With 2 bases removed from V and 6 bases from J, the gap between germline ends came to 12 bases. The CDR3 nucleotides are TGTGCCAGCAGCGTCCCTCCTCGGGGCAATGAGCAGTTCTTC. Amino acids: CASSVPPRGNEQFF.

The gene calls are TRBV21-1 and TRBJ2-7; TRBD1, the D gene given by the table, was not confirmed from the DNA. TRBV21-1 is tagged as a pseudogene. The CDR3 runs to 17 residues. CDR3 nucleotides: TGTGCCAGCAGCCGCGAGAGGGGGAGGGGGCGAATCTACGAGCAGTACTTC. It encodes CASSRERGRGRIYEQYF.

The V call is TRBV4-3, the J call TRBJ2-3; D is possibly TRBD2 (5 bases). Trimming cost V 4 bases and J 5 bases, with 10 bases left between them. The germline gives CDR1 LGHNA, CDR2 YSLEER. The CDR3 is 13 residues long. CDR3 loop: CASSPPEGDTQYF. CDR3 sequence (DNA): TGCGCCAGCAGCCCTCCTGAGGGAGATACGCAGTATTTT.